This T cell receptor (beta chain) was sequenced for a study of CXCR3-negative and CXCR3-positive naive CD8 T cells. Carrying UMI labels, the TRB cDNA libraries were prepared through 5' RACE. With the 5' RACE reads reprocessed, TCRdb shows one record per CDR3 protein and no DNA. The clone table shows about 89,000 distinct CDR3 sequences, with the ten largest holding 0.85% to 1.4%. Study-wide findings and caveats: TCR interaction strength was inferred from TRB CDR3 physicochemistry, as CD5 matched across naive subsets. Naive CXCR3-positive cells had TRB CDR3s more hydrophobic than those of CXCR3-negative naive cells. Unlike memory cells, which differed, naive CXCR3-negative and CXCR3-positive cells had similar TRBV-TRBJ usage. Similarly elevated diversity marked both naive subsets, with memory CD8+ cells showing far lower diversity.

For this clonotype: Its specificity is not known.

From germline, CDR1 is MNHEY and CDR2 SVGEGT. This CDR3 is 14 amino acids long. V is TRBV6-2 or TRBV6-3 and J is TRBJ2-1; TCRdb's D gene call, TRBD1, goes unchecked for lack of DNA. Sequencing used naive CXCR3+ CD8+ T cells from blood. Regarding subset: CD45RO-CCR7+CD27+CD95- naive CD8+ T cells expressing CXCR3 (TNR3+). This TCR was sampled from a human donor in good health. Some clones in this sample may be carry-over from other donors' samples. The CDR3 loop is CASSPRDTYNEQFF.